This TCR beta chain appears in the sequencing data of a study of T cells in Graves' hyperthyroidism and ophthalmopathy. The investigators amplified TCR beta CDR3 regions from RNA transcripts. First-round RT-PCR of the TCR CDR3 relied on the HTBI primer set. MiXCR, applied by TCRdb to the multiplex PCR reads, yields one record per CDR3 protein. The sample carries 300,000 or so distinct CDR3 sequences, roughly 17% recorded once. Germline loops: CDR1 MDHEN, CDR2 SYDVKM. This CDR3 has 15 amino acids. V gave up 7 bases and J gave up 5 bases, with 19 bases separating them. V and J are TRBV28 and TRBJ2-3; the D gene could be TRBD1 or TRBD2 (5 bases each). The receptor was isolated from a man between 25 and 39 years old with Graves' hyperthyroidism. Source material: blood. The CDR3 DNA is TGTGCCAGCACCGAAAAGGGGAGATTAGTAGATACGCAGTATTTT. Its translation: CASTEKGRLVDTQYF.